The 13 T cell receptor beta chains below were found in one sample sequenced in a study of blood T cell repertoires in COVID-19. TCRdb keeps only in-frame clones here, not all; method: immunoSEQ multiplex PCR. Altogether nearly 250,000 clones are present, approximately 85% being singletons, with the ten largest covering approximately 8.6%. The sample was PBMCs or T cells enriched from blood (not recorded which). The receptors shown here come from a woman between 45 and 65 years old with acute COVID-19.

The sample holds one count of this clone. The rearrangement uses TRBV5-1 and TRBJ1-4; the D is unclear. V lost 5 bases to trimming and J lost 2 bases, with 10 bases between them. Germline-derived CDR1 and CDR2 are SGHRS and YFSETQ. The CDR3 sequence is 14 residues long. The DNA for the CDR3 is TGCGCCAGCAGTGAAAGGAGCACTAATGAAAAACTGTTTTTT. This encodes CASSERSTNEKLFF. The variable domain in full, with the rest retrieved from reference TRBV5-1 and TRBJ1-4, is KAGVTQTPRYLIKTRGQQVTLSCSPISGHRSVSWYQQTPGQGLQFLFEYFSETQRNKGNFPGRFSGRQFSNSRSEMNVSTLELGDSALYLCASSERSTNEKLFFGSGTQLSVL.

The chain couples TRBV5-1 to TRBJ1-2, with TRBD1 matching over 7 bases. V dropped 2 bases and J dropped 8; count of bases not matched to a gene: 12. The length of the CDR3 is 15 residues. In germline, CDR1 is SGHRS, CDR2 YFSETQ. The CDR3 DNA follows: TGCGCCAGCAGCTTATACGACAGGGATTCAAAAGGCTACACCTTC. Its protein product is CASSLYDRDSKGYTF.

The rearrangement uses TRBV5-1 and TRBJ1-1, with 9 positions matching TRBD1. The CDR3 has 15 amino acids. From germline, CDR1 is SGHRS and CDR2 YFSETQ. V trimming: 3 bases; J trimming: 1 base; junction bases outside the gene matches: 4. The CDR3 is CASSWRTGENTEAFF. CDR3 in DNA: TGCGCCAGCAGCTGGAGGACAGGGGAGAACACTGAAGCTTTCTTT.

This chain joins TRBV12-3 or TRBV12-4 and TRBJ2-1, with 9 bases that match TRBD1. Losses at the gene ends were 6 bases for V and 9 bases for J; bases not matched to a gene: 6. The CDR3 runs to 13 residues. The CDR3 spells CASSWDRAGEQFF. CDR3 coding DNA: TGTGCCAGCAGCTGGGACAGGGCGGGTGAGCAGTTCTTC.

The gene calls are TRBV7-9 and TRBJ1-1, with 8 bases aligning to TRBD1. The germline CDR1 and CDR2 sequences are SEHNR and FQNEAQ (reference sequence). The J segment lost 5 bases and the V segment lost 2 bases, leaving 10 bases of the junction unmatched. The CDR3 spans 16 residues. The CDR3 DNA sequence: TGTGCCAGCAGCTTATCGGGCAGGGGGCTTCGGACTGAAGCTTTCTTT. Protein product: CASSLSGRGLRTEAFF.

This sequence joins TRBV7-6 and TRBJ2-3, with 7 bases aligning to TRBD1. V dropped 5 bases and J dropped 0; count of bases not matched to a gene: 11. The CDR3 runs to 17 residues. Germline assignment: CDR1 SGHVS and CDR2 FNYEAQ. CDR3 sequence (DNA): TGTGCCAGCAGCACACTTAGGGGGCCGTCTAGCACAGATACGCAGTATTTT. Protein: CASSTLRGPSSTDTQYF. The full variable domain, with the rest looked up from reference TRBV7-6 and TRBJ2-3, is GAGVSQSPRYKVTKRGQDVALRCDPISGHVSLYWYRQALGQGPEFLTYFNYEAQQDKSGLPNDRFSAERPEGSISTLTIQRTEQRDSAMYRCASSTLRGPSSTDTQYFGPGTRLTVL.

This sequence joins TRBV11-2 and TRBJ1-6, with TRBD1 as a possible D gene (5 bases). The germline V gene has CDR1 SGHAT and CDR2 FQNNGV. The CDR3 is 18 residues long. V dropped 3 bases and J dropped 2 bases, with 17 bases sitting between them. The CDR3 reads CASSLEFHQGAYNSPLHF. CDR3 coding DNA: TGTGCCAGCAGCTTGGAATTTCATCAGGGCGCCTATAATTCACCCCTCCACTTT.

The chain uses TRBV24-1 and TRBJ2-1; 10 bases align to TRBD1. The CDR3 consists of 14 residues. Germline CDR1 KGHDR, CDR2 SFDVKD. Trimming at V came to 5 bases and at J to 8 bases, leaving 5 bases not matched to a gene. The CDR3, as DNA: TGTGCCACCAGTGCCCGGGACAGGGGTGATGAGCAGTTCTTC. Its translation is CATSARDRGDEQFF.

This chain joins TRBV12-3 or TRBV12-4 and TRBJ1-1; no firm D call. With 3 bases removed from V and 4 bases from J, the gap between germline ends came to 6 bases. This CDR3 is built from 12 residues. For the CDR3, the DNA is TGTGCCAGCAGTTTTGGGAGCACTGAAGCTTTCTTT. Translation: CASSFGSTEAFF.

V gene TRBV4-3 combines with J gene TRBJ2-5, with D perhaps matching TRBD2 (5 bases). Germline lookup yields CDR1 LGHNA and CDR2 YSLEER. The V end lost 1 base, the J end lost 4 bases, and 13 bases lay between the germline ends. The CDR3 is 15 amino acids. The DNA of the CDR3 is TGCGCCAGCAGCCAAGGAGGACTCCCAGGAGAGACCCAGTACTTC. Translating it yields CASSQGGLPGETQYF.

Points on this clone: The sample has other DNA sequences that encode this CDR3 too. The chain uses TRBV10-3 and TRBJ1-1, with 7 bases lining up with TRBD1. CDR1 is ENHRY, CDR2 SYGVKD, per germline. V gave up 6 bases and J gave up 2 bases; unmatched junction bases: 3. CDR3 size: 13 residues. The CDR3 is CAISQGGNTEAFF. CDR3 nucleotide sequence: TGTGCCATCAGCCAGGGGGGTAACACTGAAGCTTTCTTT.

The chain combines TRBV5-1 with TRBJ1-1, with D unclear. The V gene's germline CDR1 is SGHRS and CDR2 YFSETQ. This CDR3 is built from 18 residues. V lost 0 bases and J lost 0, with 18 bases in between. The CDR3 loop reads CASSLGGIQKLMNTEAFF. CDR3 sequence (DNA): TGCGCCAGCAGCTTGGGAGGAATCCAAAAACTCATGAACACTGAAGCTTTCTTT.

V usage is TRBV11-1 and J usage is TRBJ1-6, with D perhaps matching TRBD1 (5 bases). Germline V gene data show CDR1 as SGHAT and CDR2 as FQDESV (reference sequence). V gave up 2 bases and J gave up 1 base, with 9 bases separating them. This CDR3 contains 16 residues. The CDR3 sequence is CASSLIGDSYNSPLHF. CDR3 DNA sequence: TGTGCCAGCAGCTTAATAGGGGATTCCTATAATTCACCCCTCCACTTT.